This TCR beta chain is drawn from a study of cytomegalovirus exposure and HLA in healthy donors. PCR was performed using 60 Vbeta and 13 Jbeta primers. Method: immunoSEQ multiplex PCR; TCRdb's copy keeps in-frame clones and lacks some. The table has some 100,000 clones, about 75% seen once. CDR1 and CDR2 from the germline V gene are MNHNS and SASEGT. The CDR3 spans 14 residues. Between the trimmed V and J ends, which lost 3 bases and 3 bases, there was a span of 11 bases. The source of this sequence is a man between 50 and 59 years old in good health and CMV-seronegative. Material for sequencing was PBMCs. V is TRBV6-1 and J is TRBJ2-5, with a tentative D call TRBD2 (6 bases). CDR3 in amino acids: CASSDGWREETQYF. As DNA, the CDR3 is TGTGCCAGCAGTGATGGTTGGAGGGAAGAGACCCAGTACTTC.